Sequencing of this TCR beta chain was carried out in a study of cytomegalovirus exposure and HLA in healthy donors. Broader study findings: Through in vitro validation, a few CMV-associated chains were shown to be specific for CMV antigens. At a 0.05 false discovery rate, a later analysis found around 15,000 TCR beta sequences to be associated with HLA alleles. When the data were analyzed later, several of the most significant clusters appeared to be linked to common viral pathogens.

Germline trimming cut 5 bases from V and 5 bases from J; bases unmatched to any gene: 24. The CDR3 extends over 22 amino acids. Germline lookup yields CDR1 MNHEY and CDR2 SMNVEV (reference sequence). PCR amplification relied on 60 Vbeta primers (plus 13 Jbeta primers). TCRdb's table, derived via immunoSEQ multiplex PCR, lists solely in-frame clones and lacks some. Of approximately 120,000 clones detected, approximately 17% appear once; the ten largest clones hold 2.9%. As concerns this clone: Its antigen remains unknown.

The receptor was isolated from a female donor in good health and CMV-seropositive. The sample was PBMCs. J is TRBJ2-2 and V is TRBV27, with 12 bases aligning to TRBD2. This CDR3 reads CASSIDGNGPRLAGVGTGELFF. CDR3 nucleotide sequence: TGTGCCAGCAGTATCGACGGCAACGGGCCACGACTAGCGGGGGTAGGAACCGGGGAGCTGTTTTTT.